This T cell receptor beta chain originates from a study of tumor-infiltrating lymphocytes in primary liver carcinoma. The study's findings and limits: Tumor-adjacent and tumor-blood pairs showed less overlap than tumor region pairs. Unsorted bulk samples meant CD4+ and CD8+ repertoires went uncompared.

Unsorted whole blood supplied the RNA, and germline DNA was extracted too. In the case of this clonotype: The target antigen is unknown. A much larger clone differs by one base, so this may be a read error.

A constant-region primer primed TCR beta cDNA synthesis from about 550 ng of total RNA. Sequencing libraries for TCR beta derived from three nested multiplex PCR rounds that used slightly modified ARM-PCR. Each of the first two PCR rounds ran approximately 10 cycles with TRBV1-TRBV30 forward and C-beta reverse primers. MiXCR was run by TCRdb on the multiplex PCR reads, yielding one entry per CDR3 protein. The sample contains approximately 330,000 distinct CDR3 sequences, 65% of which appear only once. The CDR3 has 15 residues. The germline CDR1 and CDR2 sequences are MNHNS and SASEGT. J is TRBJ1-5 and V is TRBV6-1; TRBD1 might be the D (6 bases). Sequencing input: peripheral blood. The TCR sequence derives from a man in his forties with primary liver carcinoma and hepatitis B virus infection. CDR3 nucleotides: TGTGTCAGCAGTACAGGGCTAACCTCGAATCAGCCCCAGCATTTT. It specifies CVSSTGLTSNQPQHF.